This T cell receptor beta chain was retrieved from a study of cytomegalovirus exposure and HLA in healthy donors (dated by TCRdb to 2016 to 2017). Describing the broader study: In an earlier analysis of around 540 of the donors, approximately 260 Gb of sequence data and 117 million unique TCR beta sequences from 180 million or so T cells were reported. About 280 gigabases of sequencing data and 70 million to 100 million unique TCR sequences made up an early release that covered 500 to 650 HLA-typed donors. The genetic ancestry cluster associated with self-reported Caucasian donors included 65% to 90% of the 398 genotyped donors. The aim of the study was to test whether cataloging public T cell receptors could identify signatures of past pathogen exposure. Using immunosequencing, the study profiled T cell repertoires from fewer than 850 subjects and related those repertoires to cytomegalovirus serostatus. In addition to the first cohort of 666 subjects, a separate validation cohort of 130 or so different subjects was used. To predict cytomegalovirus infection status, the study combined high-throughput TCR immunosequencing, statistical association of individual TCRs with disease status, and machine learning. In a later analysis, previously published TCR beta repertoires from 550 to 750 donors were re-analyzed and high-resolution HLA genotyping was added so that TCR occurrence patterns could be studied. Rather than drawing on any new phenotypic data, the later analysis identified candidate immune exposures from TCR beta sequences and the way those sequences occurred across donors. To decide whether each TCR beta V gene segment behaved as functional or pseudogenic, an earlier analysis of fewer than 750 of the donors relied on high-throughput TCR beta sequencing. Alongside the repertoire data, information on donor age, sex, ethnicity and CMV serostatus was compiled. A later genetic analysis used genome-wide SNP genotypes for about 60% of the roughly 700 donors, treating that subset as a discovery cohort. Every repertoire in the discovery cohort had been generated on one and the same sequencing platform. Class I and class II HLA loci were covered by the typing at four-digit resolution. The number of donors typed differed by locus, with about 629-640 for A, B, C, DRB1 and DQB1, roughly 520 for DQA1, some 570 for DPA1, and roughly 450 for DPB1. Four to six DR-DQ haplotypes were handled as single units for association and clustering, since linkage in the cohort was strong. On average, approximately 250,000 unique TCR beta nucleotide sequences were sequenced per donor among some 420 genotyped donors of the cohort, with around 19% of those sequences being non-productive.

The cohort was made up of several hundred healthy bone marrow donors. All cohort members were sampled while nominally healthy, although unrecorded immune exposures were likely present. The donor was CMV seronegative and belonged to the group of approximately 320 seronegative cohort members. A peripheral blood sample was collected from each donor, and TCR beta sequencing was performed on peripheral blood mononuclear cells. The Qiagen DNeasy Blood Extraction Kit was used to extract genomic DNA from the blood cell samples. Library prep was done by the immunoSEQ multiplex PCR assay. The multiplex PCR relied on a mix of 60 forward primers for TCR Vbeta segments and 13 reverse primers for TCR Jbeta segments. The CDR3 region of rearranged TCR beta genes was amplified from genomic DNA by a multiplex PCR assay. The amplified TCR beta libraries were sequenced on the Illumina HiSeq System as 87-base-pair reads. Concerning the study's data processing: In a later analysis, some 80 million unique TCR beta chains were counted across the 666 repertoires, and approximately 11 million of these chains were shared by at least two donors. Raw reads were error-corrected and collapsed into unique sequences by a nearest-neighbor algorithm in which closely related sequences were merged to remove PCR and sequencing errors. V, D and J gene segments were assigned by aligning CDR3 sequences to IMGT reference sequences. For a sequence to be retained, a match of at least six nucleotides was required to both a V gene segment and a J gene segment. A rearrangement counted as productive if the CDR3 had no stop codons and remained in frame with V and J, and every other rearrangement counted as non-productive. CDR3 was defined according to IMGT convention as the region running from the second conserved V-encoded cysteine to the conserved J-encoded phenylalanine. Sequences without an unambiguous match to a single V gene segment were excluded from the earlier analysis of almost 600 of the donors. In an earlier analysis of 450 to 750 of the donors, a V segment was called functional when productive rearrangements were above 56.7%, and segregating when the standard deviation between donors exceeded 5%. A statistical classification framework was developed to diagnose cytomegalovirus status using the catalog of TCR beta chain sequences. V and J gene assignment, in a later analysis, came from comparing TCR nucleotide sequences with IMGT/GENE-DB human TR gene sequences. In a later analysis, CDR3 sequences and most-parsimonious VDJ recombination scenarios were assigned using the TCRdist pipeline. In a later analysis, every TCR beta chain was defined by the combination of its CDR3 amino acid sequence and its V-gene family, and reads without a unique V-gene family were dropped. To address suspected cross-contamination and a sequencing artifact, a later analysis removed approximately 590 highly shared, low-generation-probability nucleotide sequences. In a later analysis, a clonal expansion index for each public chain was calculated from normalized within-repertoire ranks of inferred template counts. In a later analysis, generation probabilities were computed using a VDJ recombination model fitted to out-of-frame rearrangements, and the results were checked against IGoR. A later analysis scored TCR-TCR, TCR-HLA and TCR-CMV co-occurrence with hypergeometric tests, applying a repertoire-size bias correction to TCR pairs. To estimate false discovery rates, a later analysis permuted the HLA or CMV assignments 20 times. In a later analysis, co-occurring TCRs were grouped using DBSCAN, and TCRdist sequence similarity was added for clustering within HLA-allele-positive subsets. For co-occurrence clustering, repertoires with fewer than 30,000 or more than 120,000 public chains were excluded, along with four or five repertoires with anomalous nucleotide sharing. TCRdb carries this immuneACCESS record with in-frame sequences only. Its versions omit some clonotypes, under half of them owing to an unresolved V gene in the studies checked, with the rest unexplained. Clone size and V and J calls were adopted from that table, with D and trimming inferred from the DNA. The sample table shows about 170,000 clones, and 62% are seen once. The ten largest clones add up to 2.5% to 3% of the sample.

The CDR3 goes from the cysteine to the phenylalanine over 15 residues. Just CDR3 DNA is preserved here, 45 bases in frame from base 1. In the germline V gene (reference sequence), CDR1 corresponds to SEHNR and CDR2 to FQNEAQ. V and J lose 5 bases and 0 bases, and a span of 10 bases separates them. Broader findings and caveats from the paper: Immune exposure information for the cohort was limited to CMV serostatus. In vitro tests confirmed that a few of the cytomegalovirus-associated TCR beta chains recognize cytomegalovirus antigens. The classifier was reported to diagnose cytomegalovirus status with high specificity and sensitivity in both the original cohort and the validation cohort. Linkage disequilibrium might explain the correlated functional status among segregating V segments, but an unknown experimental factor could not be ruled out. A further reported finding was that TCR beta sequences accurately predicted the HLA-A and HLA-B alleles for most subjects in the first cohort. A later analysis found that HLA-associated TCR beta chains were more clonally expanded and had lower generation probabilities than equally common non-associated chains. Only TCR beta chains were sequenced in this cohort, and the absence of alpha or paired-chain data limited detectable features. Roughly 17 rarely observed V segments, including chromosome 9 orphons, were excluded from the earlier analysis of approximately 500 of the donors because counts were too low. Most TCR sequences were observed very rarely across donors, whereas some public TCRs were present in many individuals. Because HLA typing was unavailable for some donors at each locus, only the typed subset was used in association tests. V-gene and J-gene trimming of TCR beta chains was associated with a missense DCLRE1C variant in a later genetic analysis, and the association was replicated in an independent cohort. A later analysis associated approximately 17,000 TCR beta sequences with specific HLA alleles at a false discovery rate of 0.05. According to a later analysis, parvovirus B19, influenza, CMV and Epstein-Barr virus appeared linked to several top co-occurrence clusters. According to the authors, the approach could potentially be generalized to other disease states and immunological phenotypes. In a later analysis, TCR association rates were found to vary across HLA loci, with the most associated TCRs seen for DRB1 alleles and the fewest for HLA-C alleles. Some IMGT-functional V segments, including TRBV6-2 and TRBV6-3, could not be told apart with the 87-base-pair reads, so those segments were excluded. A cluster of highly shared sequence variants was judged likely to be a technical artifact of the sequencing pipeline. In an earlier analysis of 587 of the donors, most TCR beta V segments appeared in productive rearrangements about 87% or about 30% of the time, broadly matching IMGT annotations. Assigning TCR associations to individual alleles was difficult when HLA alleles, especially DR and DQ, strongly co-occurred. According to a later genetic analysis, donors in an Asian-associated ancestry cluster had fewer N-insertions in productive TCRs than the roughly 700-donor mean. Most CMV-associated TCR beta chains appeared to be HLA-restricted in a later analysis, and the HLA associations seemed to be driven largely by CMV exposure. Sequencing depth was assumed to be roughly uniform across donors in the presence/absence analyses, though that assumption may not hold. A total of 150 or so TCR beta chains were listed by the study as associated with cytomegalovirus.

In regard to this clone: Its binding antigen is unknown. Base qualities are not recorded, but no much larger clone differs from it by a single base.

The sequence joins TRBV7-9 to TRBJ1-4, with a tentative D gene TRBD1 over 5 matching bases. What was sequenced was PBMCs. This clonotype was sampled from a man aged 35 to 55 in good health and CMV-seronegative. The nucleotide sequence reads TGTGCCAGCAGCAGTACAGGTGCAACTAATGAAAAACTGTTTTTT. It codes for CASSSTGATNEKLFF.